This T cell receptor (beta chain) was obtained from a study of T-cell reconstitution after alpha-beta-depleted transplantation in children. Regarding the study as a whole: Several patients had high TCRbeta diversity at day 60; it came from surviving recipient T cells and thymic progenitors. Where alpha-beta T cells came from about two months after transplant was reportedly several hundred expanded graft clones. Most T-cell counts and diversity one year after the transplant came from T cells that were newly produced.

The library targeted TCRbeta and was prepared with unique molecular identifiers. TCRdb re-derived calls from the PCR reads in MiXCR, one entry per CDR3 protein. Here the sample spans tens of thousands of distinct CDR3 sequences, about 6.8% being singletons. There are many counts of this clonotype. What it binds is unknown. This TCR was recovered from a child less than two years old who had a stem cell transplant for acute myeloid leukemia, so the T cells may come from the graft donor. Specimen: peripheral blood, collected 60 days after TCRalphabeta/CD19-depleted stem cell transplant.

CDR3 DNA sequence: TGCAGTGGAGGGTCCAATGAGCAGTTCTTC. Translating it yields CSGGSNEQFF. This chain joins TRBV20-1 and TRBJ2-1; perhaps TRBD2 as D (5 bases). Germline loops: CDR1 DFQATT, CDR2 SNEGSKA (reference sequence). This CDR3 spans 10 amino acids. The germline V and J ends were trimmed by 7 bases and 6 bases, with 7 bases remaining between them.